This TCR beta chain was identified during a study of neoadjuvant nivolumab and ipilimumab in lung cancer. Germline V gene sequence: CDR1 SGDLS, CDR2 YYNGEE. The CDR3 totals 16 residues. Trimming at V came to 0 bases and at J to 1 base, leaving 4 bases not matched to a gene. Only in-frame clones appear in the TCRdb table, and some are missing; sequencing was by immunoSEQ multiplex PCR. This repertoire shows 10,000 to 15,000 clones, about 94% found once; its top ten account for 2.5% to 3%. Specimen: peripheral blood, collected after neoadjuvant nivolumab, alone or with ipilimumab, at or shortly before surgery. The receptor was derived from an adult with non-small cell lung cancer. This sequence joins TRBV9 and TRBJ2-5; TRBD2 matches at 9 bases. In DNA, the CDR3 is TGTGCCAGCAGCGTAGCGGCTAGCGGGACCCAAGAGACCCAGTACTTC. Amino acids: CASSVAASGTQETQYF.